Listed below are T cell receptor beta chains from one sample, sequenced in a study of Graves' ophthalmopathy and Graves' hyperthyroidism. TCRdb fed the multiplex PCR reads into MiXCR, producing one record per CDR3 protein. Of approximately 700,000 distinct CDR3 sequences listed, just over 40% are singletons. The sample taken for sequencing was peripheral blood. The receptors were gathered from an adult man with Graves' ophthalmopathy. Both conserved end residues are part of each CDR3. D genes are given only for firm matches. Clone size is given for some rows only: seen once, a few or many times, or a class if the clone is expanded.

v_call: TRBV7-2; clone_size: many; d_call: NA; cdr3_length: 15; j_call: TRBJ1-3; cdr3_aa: CASSLTVTGGNTIYF; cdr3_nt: TGTGCCAGCAGCTTAACGGTTACAGGGGGAAACACCATATATTTT
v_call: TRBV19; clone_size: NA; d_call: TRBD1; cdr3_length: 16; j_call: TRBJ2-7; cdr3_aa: CASSIRRAGGIYEQYF; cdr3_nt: TGTGCCAGTAGTATTCGGAGAGCAGGGGGTATCTACGAGCAGTACTTC
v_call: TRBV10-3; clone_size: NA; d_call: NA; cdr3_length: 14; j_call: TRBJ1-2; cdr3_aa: CAISESSADYGYTF; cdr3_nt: TGTGCCATCAGTGAGTCGTCGGCTGACTATGGCTACACCTTC
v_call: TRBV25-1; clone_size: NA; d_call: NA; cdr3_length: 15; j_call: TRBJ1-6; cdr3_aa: CACSASPRANSPLHF; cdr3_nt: NA
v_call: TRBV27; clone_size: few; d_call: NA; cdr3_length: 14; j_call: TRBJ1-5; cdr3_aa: CASSEVGANQPQHF; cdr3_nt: TGTGCCAGCAGTGAAGTGGGAGCCAATCAGCCCCAGCATTTT
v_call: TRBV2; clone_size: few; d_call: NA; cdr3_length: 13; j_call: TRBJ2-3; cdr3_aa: CASSDLTTDTQYF; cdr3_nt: TGTGCCAGCAGTGATCTAACCACAGATACGCAGTATTTT
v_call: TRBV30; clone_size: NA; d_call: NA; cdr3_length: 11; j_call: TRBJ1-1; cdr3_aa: CAWIGSTEAFF; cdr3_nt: TGTGCCTGGATAGGTAGCACTGAAGCTTTCTTT
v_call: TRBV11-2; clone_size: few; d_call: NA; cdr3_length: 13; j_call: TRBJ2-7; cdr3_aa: CASSLVMFYEQYF; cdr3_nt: TGTGCCAGCAGCTTAGTCATGTTCTACGAGCAGTACTTC
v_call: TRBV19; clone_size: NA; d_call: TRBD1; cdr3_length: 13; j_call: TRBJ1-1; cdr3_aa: CAGYRGRFTEAFF; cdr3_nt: TGTGCCGGCTACAGGGGGCGATTTACTGAAGCTTTCTTT
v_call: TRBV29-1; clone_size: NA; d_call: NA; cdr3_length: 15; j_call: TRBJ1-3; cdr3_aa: CSVARGPLYGYTIYF; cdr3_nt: TGCAGCGTTGCCAGGGGACCCCTCTATGGCTACACCATATATTTT
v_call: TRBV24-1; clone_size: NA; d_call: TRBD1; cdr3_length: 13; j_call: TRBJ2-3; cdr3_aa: CATSDGQGHTQYF; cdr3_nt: TGTGCCACCAGTGACGGACAGGGGCATACGCAGTATTTT
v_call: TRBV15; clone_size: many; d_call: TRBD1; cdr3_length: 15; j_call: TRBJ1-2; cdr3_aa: CATSRGIQGAGGYTF; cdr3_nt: TGTGCCACCAGCAGAGGAATACAGGGGGCAGGCGGCTACACCTTC
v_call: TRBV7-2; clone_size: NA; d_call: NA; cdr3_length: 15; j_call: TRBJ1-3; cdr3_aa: CASSFPGEDGYTIYF; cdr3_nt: TGTGCCAGCAGCTTTCCCGGGGAGGATGGCTACACCATATATTTT
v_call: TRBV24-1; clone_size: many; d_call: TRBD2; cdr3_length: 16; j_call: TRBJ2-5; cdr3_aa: CATSDLTGTSQETQYF; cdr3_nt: TGTGCCACCAGTGACCTCACGGGGACTAGCCAAGAGACCCAGTACTTC
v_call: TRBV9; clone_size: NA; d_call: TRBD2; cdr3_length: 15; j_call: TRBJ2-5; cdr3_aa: CASSPSGTTKETQYF; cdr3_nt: TGTGCCAGCAGCCCAAGCGGGACTACGAAAGAGACCCAGTACTTC
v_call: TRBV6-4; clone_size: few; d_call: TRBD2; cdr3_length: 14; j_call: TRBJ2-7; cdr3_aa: CASSEASGSGEQYF; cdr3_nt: TGTGCCAGCAGTGAAGCTAGCGGGAGTGGCGAGCAGTACTTC
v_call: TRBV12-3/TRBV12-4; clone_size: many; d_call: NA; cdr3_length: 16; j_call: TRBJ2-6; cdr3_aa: CASSFDSSTGANVLTF; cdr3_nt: TGTGCCAGCAGTTTTGACAGCTCCACTGGGGCCAACGTCCTGACTTTC
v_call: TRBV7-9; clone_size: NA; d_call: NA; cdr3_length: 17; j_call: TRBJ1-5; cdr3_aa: CATSPRGGYGGNQPQHF; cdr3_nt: TGTGCCACCAGCCCACGCGGGGGGTACGGTGGCAATCAGCCCCAGCATTTT
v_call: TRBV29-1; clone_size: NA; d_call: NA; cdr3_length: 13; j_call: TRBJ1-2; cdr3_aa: CSVRGNGRYGYTF; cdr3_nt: TGCAGCGTTAGGGGGAATGGACGGTATGGCTACACCTTC
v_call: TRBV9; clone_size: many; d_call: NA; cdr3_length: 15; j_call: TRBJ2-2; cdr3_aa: CASSVVGVSTGELFF; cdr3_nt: TGTGCCAGCAGCGTAGTTGGGGTATCCACCGGGGAGCTGTTTTTT
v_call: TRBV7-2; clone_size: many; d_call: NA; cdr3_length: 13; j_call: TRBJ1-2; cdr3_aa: CASSLGWSYGYTF; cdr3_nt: TGTGCCAGCAGCCTGGGATGGAGCTATGGCTACACCTTC
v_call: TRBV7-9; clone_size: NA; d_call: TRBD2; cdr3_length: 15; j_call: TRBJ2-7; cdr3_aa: CASSLRAGVSYEQYF; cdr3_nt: TGTGCCAGCAGCTTAAGAGCGGGAGTATCCTACGAGCAGTACTTC
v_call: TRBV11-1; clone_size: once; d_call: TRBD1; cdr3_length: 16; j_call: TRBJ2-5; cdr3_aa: CASSLVAGTGEETQYF; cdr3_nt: TGTGCCAGCAGCTTAGTCGCCGGGACAGGGGAAGAGACCCAGTACTTC
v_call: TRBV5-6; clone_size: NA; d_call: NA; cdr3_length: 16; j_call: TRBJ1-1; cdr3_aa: CASSLGRTNYFAFPGF; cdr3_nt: TGTGCCAGCAGCTTGGGGAGAACAAACTATTTCGCTTTCCCCGGCTTT
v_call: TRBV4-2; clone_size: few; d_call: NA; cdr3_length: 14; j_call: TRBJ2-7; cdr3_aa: CASSQDSISYEQYF; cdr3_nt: TGTGCCAGCAGCCAAGATTCAATCTCCTACGAGCAGTACTTC
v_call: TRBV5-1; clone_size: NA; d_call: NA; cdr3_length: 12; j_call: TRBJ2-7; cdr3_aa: CASMGDSYEQYF; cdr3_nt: TGCGCCAGCATGGGGGATTCCTACGAGCAGTACTTC
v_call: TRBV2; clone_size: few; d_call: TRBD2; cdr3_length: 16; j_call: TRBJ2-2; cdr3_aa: CASSATKRGYTGELFF; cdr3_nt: TGTGCCAGCAGTGCTACTAAGCGGGGTTACACCGGGGAGCTGTTTTTT
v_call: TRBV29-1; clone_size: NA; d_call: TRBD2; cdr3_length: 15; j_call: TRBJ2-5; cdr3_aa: CSVERLAGRDETQYF; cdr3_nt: TGCAGCGTTGAAAGACTAGCGGGCCGAGATGAGACCCAGTACTTC